These 8 T cell receptor beta chains were all obtained from the same sample, sequenced in a study of blood T cell repertoires in COVID-19. Only in-frame clones appear in the TCRdb table, and some are missing; sequencing was by immunoSEQ multiplex PCR. The sample shows 190,000 or so clones, 85% to 90% of them seen only once. Sequencing was performed on peripheral blood. Every receptor here comes from a man in his forties with active or convalescent COVID-19.

The V and J genes are TRBV6-5 and TRBJ2-3, with D perhaps matching TRBD1 (6 bases). This CDR3 comprises 15 residues. Germline CDR1 reads MNHEY; CDR2 reads SVGAGI. Between the trimmed V and J ends, which lost 6 bases and 8 bases, there was a span of 21 bases. This CDR3 is CASSHRAPTPGTQYF. In nucleotides, the CDR3 is TGTGCCAGCAGCCACAGGGCCCCTACCCCGGGTACGCAGTATTTT.

Comments on this clone: Other DNA sequences in this specimen translate into the identical CDR3. The rearrangement joins TRBV5-1 to TRBJ2-7; TRBD1 is a possible D gene (5 bases). CDR3 length: 12 residues. V lost 1 base to trimming and J lost 4 bases, with 6 bases between them. Germline lookup yields CDR1 SGHRS and CDR2 YFSETQ. DNA of the CDR3: TGCGCCAGCAGCTTGTCAGGGTACGAGCAGTACTTC. Translating it yields CASSLSGYEQYF. The full variable domain, in which reference TRBV5-1 and TRBJ2-7 provide the parts outside the CDR3, is KAGVTQTPRYLIKTRGQQVTLSCSPISGHRSVSWYQQTPGQGLQFLFEYFSETQRNKGNFPGRFSGRQFSNSRSEMNVSTLELGDSALYLCASSLSGYEQYFGPGTRLTVT.

The chain is built from TRBV30 and TRBJ1-5; TRBD1 might be the D (5 bases). The CDR3 covers 15 residues. The germline V gene encodes CDR1 GTSNPN and CDR2 SVGIG (reference sequence). V was clipped by 2 bases and J by 4 bases, with 15 bases between them. The CDR3 reads CAWSTPGLLNQPQHF. CDR3 sequence (DNA): TGTGCCTGGAGTACCCCAGGGCTTTTGAATCAGCCCCAGCATTTT.

This chain uses TRBV30 with TRBJ1-5; 10 bases are a match to TRBD1. The germline V gene has CDR1 GTSNPN and CDR2 SVGIG (reference sequence). This CDR3 is built from 13 residues. V was pared by 5 bases and J by 7 bases, with 5 bases of the junction left unmatched. The CDR3 loop reads CAWDRGREQPQHF. DNA of the CDR3: TGTGCCTGGGACAGGGGGCGCGAACAGCCCCAGCATTTT.

This clone has a handful of counts. The same CDR3 can be traced to other DNA sequences in this sample. CDR3 in DNA: TGTGCCAGCAGCCCCGGGGGGACCGGGGAGCTGTTTTTT. Translating it yields CASSPGGTGELFF. The chain combines TRBV12-3 or TRBV12-4 with TRBJ2-2, with 7 bases that match TRBD2. This CDR3 contains 13 residues. Germline trimming cut 6 bases from V and 5 bases from J; bases unmatched to any gene: 3.

The rearrangement links TRBV13 to TRBJ1-1, with 7 bases aligning to TRBD1. V shed 4 bases and J 6 bases; nucleotides not matched to a gene: 5. CDR1 is PRHDT and CDR2 is FYEKMQ in the germline V gene (reference sequence). This CDR3 region has 13 residues. CDR3 region: CASSSGQVAEAFF. In DNA form, the CDR3 reads TGTGCCAGCAGCTCTGGACAGGTGGCTGAAGCTTTCTTT.

This clone was counted a single time. The junction shows a germline mismatch at one end, possibly a read error. The chain employs TRBV11-1 and TRBJ1-2; 7 bases are a match to TRBD1. This CDR3 is built from 13 residues. Germline V gene data show CDR1 as SGHAT and CDR2 as FQDESV (reference sequence). The CDR3 region is CVSSQDRNYGYTF. In nucleotides, the CDR3 is TGTGTCAGCAGCCAGGACAGGAACTATGGCTACACCTTC.

CDR3 region: CASSLAPARAQHF. CDR3 DNA: TGTGCCAGCAGCTTAGCGCCTGCCCGGGCCCAGCATTTT. The chain joins TRBV7-2 to TRBJ1-5; no clear D gene. The germline CDR1 and CDR2 sequences are SGHTA and FQGNSA. The CDR3 contains 13 residues. Trimming took off 0 bases at V and 11 bases at J, with 11 bases between the two ends.